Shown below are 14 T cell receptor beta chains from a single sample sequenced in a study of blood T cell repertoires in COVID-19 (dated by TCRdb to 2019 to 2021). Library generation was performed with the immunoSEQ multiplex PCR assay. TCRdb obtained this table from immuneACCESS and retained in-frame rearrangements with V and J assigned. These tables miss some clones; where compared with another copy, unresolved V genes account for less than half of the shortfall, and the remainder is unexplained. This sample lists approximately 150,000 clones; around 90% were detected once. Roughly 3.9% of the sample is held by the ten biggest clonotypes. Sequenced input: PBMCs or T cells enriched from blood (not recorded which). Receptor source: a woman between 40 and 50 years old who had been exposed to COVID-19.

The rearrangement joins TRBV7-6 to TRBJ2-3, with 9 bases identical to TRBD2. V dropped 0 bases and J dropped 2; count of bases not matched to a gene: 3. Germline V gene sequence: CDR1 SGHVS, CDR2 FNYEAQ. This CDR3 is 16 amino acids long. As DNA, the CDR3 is TGTGCCAGCAGCTTAGCCCCTAGCGGGGACACAGATACGCAGTATTTT. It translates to CASSLAPSGDTDTQYF.

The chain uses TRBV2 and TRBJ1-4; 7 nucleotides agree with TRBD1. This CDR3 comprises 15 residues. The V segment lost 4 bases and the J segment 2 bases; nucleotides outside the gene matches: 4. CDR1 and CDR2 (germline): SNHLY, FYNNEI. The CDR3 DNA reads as TGTGCCAGCAGTGGACAGGGTGGGACTAATGAAAAACTGTTTTTT. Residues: CASSGQGGTNEKLFF.

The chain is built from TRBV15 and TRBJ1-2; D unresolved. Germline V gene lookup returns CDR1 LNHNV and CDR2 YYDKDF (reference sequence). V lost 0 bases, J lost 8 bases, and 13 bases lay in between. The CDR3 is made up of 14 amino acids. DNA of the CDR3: TGTGCCACCAGCAGAGATGGAGTTACGAGGGGCTACACCTTC. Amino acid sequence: CATSRDGVTRGYTF.

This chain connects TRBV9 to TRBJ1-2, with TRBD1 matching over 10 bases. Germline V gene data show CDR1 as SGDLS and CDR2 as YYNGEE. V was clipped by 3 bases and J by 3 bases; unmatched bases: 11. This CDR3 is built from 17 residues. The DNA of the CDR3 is TGTGCCAGCAGCGCCTCATCATCGGGACAGGGGTACTATGGCTACACCTTC. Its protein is CASSASSSGQGYYGYTF.

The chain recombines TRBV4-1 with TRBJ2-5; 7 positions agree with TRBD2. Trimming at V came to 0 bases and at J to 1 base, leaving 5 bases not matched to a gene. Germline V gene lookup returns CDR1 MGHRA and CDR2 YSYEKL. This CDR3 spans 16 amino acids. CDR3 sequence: CASSQDQASGQETQYF. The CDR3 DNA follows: TGCGCCAGCAGCCAAGATCAAGCTAGCGGCCAAGAGACCCAGTACTTC.

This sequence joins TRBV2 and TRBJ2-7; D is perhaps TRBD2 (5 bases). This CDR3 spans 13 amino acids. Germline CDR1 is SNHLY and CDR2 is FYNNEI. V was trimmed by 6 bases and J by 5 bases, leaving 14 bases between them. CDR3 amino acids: CASRSLVSDEQYF. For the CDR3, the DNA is TGTGCCAGCAGGTCGCTGGTTAGCGACGAGCAGTACTTC.

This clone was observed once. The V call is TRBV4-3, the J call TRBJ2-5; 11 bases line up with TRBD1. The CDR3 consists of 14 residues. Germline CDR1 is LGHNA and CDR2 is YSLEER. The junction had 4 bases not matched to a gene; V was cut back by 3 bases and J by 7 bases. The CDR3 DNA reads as TGCGCCAGCAGCCAGGACAGGGGGCAGGGGACCCAGTACTTC. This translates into CASSQDRGQGTQYF.

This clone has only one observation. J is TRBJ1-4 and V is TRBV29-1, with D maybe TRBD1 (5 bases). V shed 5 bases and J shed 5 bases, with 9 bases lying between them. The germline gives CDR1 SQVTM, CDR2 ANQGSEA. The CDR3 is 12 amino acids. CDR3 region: CSVKSGNEKLFF. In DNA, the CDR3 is TGCAGCGTTAAGTCAGGGAATGAAAAACTGTTTTTT.

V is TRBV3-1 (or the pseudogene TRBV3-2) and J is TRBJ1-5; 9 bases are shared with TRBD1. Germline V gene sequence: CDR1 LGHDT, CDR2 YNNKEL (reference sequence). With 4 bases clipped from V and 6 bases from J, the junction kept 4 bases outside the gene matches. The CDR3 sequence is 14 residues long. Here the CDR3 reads CASSRDRASQPQHF. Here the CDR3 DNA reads TGTGCCAGCAGCCGGGACAGGGCCAGTCAGCCCCAGCATTTT.

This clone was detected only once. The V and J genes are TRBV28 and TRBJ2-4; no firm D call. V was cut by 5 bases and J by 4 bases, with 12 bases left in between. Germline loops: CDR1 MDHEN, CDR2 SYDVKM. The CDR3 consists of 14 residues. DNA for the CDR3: TGTGCCAGCAGTCCTTCTGTCACTAAAAACATTCAGTACTTC. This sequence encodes CASSPSVTKNIQYF. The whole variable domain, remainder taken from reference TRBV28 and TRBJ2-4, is DVKVTQSSRYLVKRTGEKVFLECVQDMDHENMFWYRQDPGLGLRLIYFSYDVKMKEKGDIPEGYSVSREKKERFSLILESASTNQTSMYLCASSPSVTKNIQYFGAGTRLSVL.

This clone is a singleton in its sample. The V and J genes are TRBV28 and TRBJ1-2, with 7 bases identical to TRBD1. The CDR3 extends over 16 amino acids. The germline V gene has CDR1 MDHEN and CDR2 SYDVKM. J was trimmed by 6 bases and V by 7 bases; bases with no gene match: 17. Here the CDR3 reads CASTYASTGSFDGYTF. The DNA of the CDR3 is TGTGCCAGCACCTATGCGTCGACAGGGAGTTTTGATGGCTACACCTTC.

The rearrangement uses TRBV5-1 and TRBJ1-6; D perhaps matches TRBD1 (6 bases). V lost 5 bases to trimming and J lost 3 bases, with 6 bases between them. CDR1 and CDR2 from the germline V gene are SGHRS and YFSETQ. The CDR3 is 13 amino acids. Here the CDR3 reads CASRDSYNSPLHF. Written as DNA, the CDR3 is TGCGCCAGCAGGGACAGCTATAATTCACCCCTCCACTTT.

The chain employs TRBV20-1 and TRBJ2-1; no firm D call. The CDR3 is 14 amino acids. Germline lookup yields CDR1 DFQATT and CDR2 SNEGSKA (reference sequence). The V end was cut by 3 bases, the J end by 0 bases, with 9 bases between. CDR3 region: CSASDLSSYNEQFF. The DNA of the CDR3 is TGCAGTGCTAGTGACCTAAGCTCCTACAATGAGCAGTTCTTC.

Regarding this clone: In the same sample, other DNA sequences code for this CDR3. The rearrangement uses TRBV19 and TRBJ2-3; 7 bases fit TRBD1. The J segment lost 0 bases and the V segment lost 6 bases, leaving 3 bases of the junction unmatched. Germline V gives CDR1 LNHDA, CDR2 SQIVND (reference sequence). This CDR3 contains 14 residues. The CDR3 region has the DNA TGTGCCAGTAGGAAACAGGGGAGCACAGATACGCAGTATTTT. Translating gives CASRKQGSTDTQYF.